These 21 T cell receptor beta chains originate from one sample sequenced in a study of shared clonotypes between healthy human individuals (dated by TCRdb to the early 2020s). The library was prepared using the immunoSEQ multiplex PCR assay. TCRdb carries this immuneACCESS record with in-frame sequences only. Its versions omit some clonotypes, under half of them owing to an unresolved V gene in the studies checked, with the rest unexplained. Counted in this sample were 1.4 million to 1.5 million clones; about 96% of them appeared once. Approximately 1.2% of the sample lies in the top ten. The material sequenced was naive CD4+ T cells sorted from blood. The intended sense of this specimen's cell subset or site label: CD45RA+ positively selected. These receptors were obtained from a man aged 25-45 years in good health.

As DNA, the CDR3 is TGTGCCAGCAGCTCCCCTTCTATCAGCACAGATACGCAGTATTTT. Translated, it gives CASSSPSISTDTQYF. The chain combines TRBV13 with TRBJ2-3, with no clear D. The germline CDR1 and CDR2 sequences are PRHDT and FYEKMQ (reference sequence). The CDR3 spans 15 residues. V was trimmed by 4 bases and J by 0 bases, leaving 11 bases between them.

V usage is TRBV18 and J usage is TRBJ2-1; TRBD1 might be the D (7 bases). V lost 3 bases, J lost 6 bases, and 15 bases lay in between. CDR1 and CDR2 from the germline V gene are KGHSH and LQKENI. This CDR3 contains 15 residues. CDR3 sequence (DNA): TGTGCCAGCTCACCGAGACAGGGAGGTCGCAATGAGCAGTTCTTC. Translation: CASSPRQGGRNEQFF.

This clone showed up just once. This chain connects TRBV29-1 to TRBJ1-1; a possible D gene is TRBD1 (5 bases). V lost 7 bases and J lost 5, with 14 bases in between. From germline, CDR1 is SQVTM and CDR2 ANQGSEA. CDR3 length equals 12 residues. CDR3 in DNA: TGCAGCGGGGGCCTCATGTCGACTGAAGCTTTCTTT. It codes for CSGGLMSTEAFF.

The rearrangement uses TRBV5-5 and TRBJ2-1, with 9 bases aligning to TRBD1. Germline CDR1 reads SGHKS; CDR2 reads YYEKEE (reference sequence). The V segment lost 4 bases and the J segment 9 bases; nucleotides outside the gene matches: 8. The CDR3 length is 14 residues. Written as DNA, the CDR3 is TGTGCCAGCAGCCAGGGACAGGGATTGGGTGAGCAGTTCTTC. It specifies CASSQGQGLGEQFF.

The chain recombines TRBV7-8 with TRBJ2-2; 9 bases align to TRBD2. Germline V gives CDR1 SGHVS, CDR2 FQNEAQ. Trimming removed 4 bases from V and 0 bases from J; junction bases left unmatched: 3. The length of the CDR3 is 16 residues. CDR3 in amino acids: CASSSLAGANTGELFF. Here the CDR3 DNA reads TGTGCCAGCAGCTCCTTAGCGGGAGCGAACACCGGGGAGCTGTTTTTT.

This clone was found a few times. The chain joins TRBV5-4 to TRBJ2-7, with D tentatively TRBD1 (5 bases). Germline loops: CDR1 SGHNT, CDR2 YYREEE (reference sequence). This CDR3 has 14 residues. V lost 0 bases and J lost 2, with 9 bases in between. The CDR3 region is CASSLAGPPYEQYF. The CDR3 DNA reads TGTGCCAGCAGCTTGGCAGGGCCTCCCTACGAGCAGTACTTC.

This chain uses TRBV7-6 with TRBJ2-7; 10 bases fit TRBD2. CDR1 is SGHVS, CDR2 FNYEAQ, per germline. The junction had 9 bases not matched to a gene; V was cut back by 2 bases and J by 2 bases. The CDR3 has 17 residues. CDR3 sequence reads: CASSLLYSGRGAYEQYF. CDR3 nucleotides: TGTGCCAGCAGCTTATTATACAGCGGGAGGGGGGCCTACGAGCAGTACTTC.

The chain links TRBV6-1 to TRBJ1-5; 9 bases line up with TRBD1. V lost 11 bases and J lost 4; bases outside the gene matches: 6. The CDR3 runs 13 residues. Germline lookup yields CDR1 MNHNS and CDR2 SASEGT. The CDR3 loop is CALGQGPNQPQHF. The CDR3 DNA reads TGTGCCTTAGGACAGGGGCCGAATCAGCCCCAGCATTTT.

This chain uses TRBV19 with TRBJ1-5, with D uncertain. In germline, CDR1 is LNHDA, CDR2 SQIVND (reference sequence). V lost 10 bases and J 7 bases, leaving 20 bases between the germline ends. The CDR3 totals 14 residues. The CDR3 bases are TGTGCCACTCGAATGAGGGCTTCAGGACAGCCCCAGCATTTT. Its translation is CATRMRASGQPQHF.

Note on this clone: Additional DNA sequences in this sample encode the identical CDR3. This sequence joins TRBV6-6 and TRBJ1-2; no clear D gene. CDR1 MNHNY and CDR2 SVGAGI come from the germline V gene (reference sequence). The CDR3 is 13 residues long. The V end was cut by 2 bases, the J end by 2 bases, with 6 bases between. The CDR3 protein is CASSYRANYGYTF. For the CDR3, the DNA is TGTGCCAGCAGTTACAGGGCCAACTATGGCTACACCTTC.

The chain employs TRBV6-6 and TRBJ2-1, with TRBD2 matching 8 bases. Trimming cost V 5 bases and J 3 bases; bases outside gene matches: 9. Germline CDR1 MNHNY, CDR2 SVGAGI (reference sequence). CDR3 size: 16 residues. The CDR3 spells CASSKSGTRVYNEQFF. CDR3 coding DNA: TGTGCCAGCAGTAAGTCCGGGACTAGGGTCTACAATGAGCAGTTCTTC.

The chain uses TRBV5-1 and TRBJ1-4, with D possibly matching TRBD1 (6 bases). This CDR3 region has 15 residues. The germline CDR1 and CDR2 sequences are SGHRS and YFSETQ. Trimming shortened V by 2 bases and J by 5 bases, and 13 bases separated the two germline ends. In DNA, the CDR3 is TGCGCCAGCAGCTTCACAGGGTCTAAGAATGAAAAACTGTTTTTT. Protein: CASSFTGSKNEKLFF. Complete variable domain (other parts from reference TRBV5-1 and TRBJ1-4): KAGVTQTPRYLIKTRGQQVTLSCSPISGHRSVSWYQQTPGQGLQFLFEYFSETQRNKGNFPGRFSGRQFSNSRSEMNVSTLELGDSALYLCASSFTGSKNEKLFFGSGTQLSVL.

The chain links TRBV4-2 to TRBJ2-2; 16 bases line up with TRBD2. The CDR3 extends over 20 amino acids. Looked up from germline, CDR1 is LGHNA and CDR2 is YNFKEQ. Unmatched junction bases numbered 9, after V lost 2 bases and J lost 3 bases. The DNA for the CDR3 is TGTGCCAGCAGCCAAAGCCCGGGACTAGCGGGAGGGTGGGACACCGGGGAGCTGTTTTTT. Translating it yields CASSQSPGLAGGWDTGELFF.

The J gene is TRBJ2-7, the V gene TRBV5-1; 11 positions match TRBD2. The V gene end was trimmed by 4 bases and the J gene end by 0 bases; junction bases not matched to a gene: 9. The CDR3 runs to 17 residues. Germline V lookup: CDR1 SGHRS, CDR2 YFSETQ. The CDR3 coding sequence is TGCGCCAGCAGCAAAGGAGGGACTAGCGGAAGCTCCTACGAGCAGTACTTC. Protein: CASSKGGTSGSSYEQYF.

The CDR3 DNA is TGCGCCAGCAGCCAATTCTACAGGGTTAGCAATCAGCCCCAGCATTTT. The encoded protein is CASSQFYRVSNQPQHF. The rearrangement uses TRBV4-1 and TRBJ1-5, with a possible D match to TRBD1 (6 bases). The CDR3 has 16 amino acids. Trimming removed 2 bases at V and 0 bases at J, with 11 bases between. Germline CDR1 and CDR2: MGHRA and YSYEKL.

For this clone: This CDR3 is also generated by other DNA sequences in the sample. The chain links TRBV20-1 to TRBJ1-4; D unclear. The CDR3 contains 10 residues. V gave up 2 bases and J gave up 7 bases, with 2 bases separating them. Germline assignment: CDR1 DFQATT and CDR2 SNEGSKA (reference sequence). CDR3 DNA: TGCAGTGCTAGACGTGAAAAACTGTTTTTT. The encoded protein is CSARREKLFF.

This chain uses TRBV9 with TRBJ2-6; 7 bases are shared with TRBD1. The length of the CDR3 is 18 residues. V lost 4 bases to trimming and J lost 0 bases; unmatched junction nucleotides: 10. Germline assignment: CDR1 SGDLS and CDR2 YYNGEE. This chain's CDR3 is CASSPNRGRGSGANVLTF. Here the CDR3 DNA reads TGTGCCAGCAGCCCTAACAGGGGTAGAGGCTCTGGGGCCAACGTCCTGACTTTC.

V gene TRBV27 combines with J gene TRBJ2-1; 8 bases fit TRBD1. There are 15 residues in the CDR3. The germline V gene has CDR1 MNHEY and CDR2 SMNVEV (reference sequence). V lost 6 bases and J lost 6; bases outside the gene matches: 10. The chain's CDR3 is CASSRTGSGANEQFF. The CDR3 coding sequence is TGTGCCAGCAGCCGGACAGGGTCCGGAGCCAATGAGCAGTTCTTC.

The chain employs TRBV2 and TRBJ1-2; 7 bases fit TRBD1. CDR1 and CDR2 (germline): SNHLY, FYNNEI. V gave up 8 bases and J gave up 4 bases; unmatched junction bases: 13. The CDR3 has 15 amino acids. CDR3 nucleotide sequence: TGTGCCAGCCAGACAATCGACAGGGTGAGCTATGGCTACACCTTC. Translation gives CASQTIDRVSYGYTF.

The genes are TRBV27 and TRBJ2-3, with 10 bases fitting TRBD1. Losses at the gene ends were 9 bases for V and 3 bases for J; bases not matched to a gene: 6. The CDR3 runs to 14 residues. Germline CDR1 MNHEY, CDR2 SMNVEV (reference sequence). CDR3 residues: CASHRDRGTDTQYF. For the CDR3, the DNA is TGTGCCAGTCATAGGGACAGGGGAACAGATACGCAGTATTTT.

This chain links TRBV11-2 with TRBJ2-7, with D possibly being TRBD2 (6 bases). Germline CDR1 SGHAT, CDR2 FQNNGV. Trimming left V 0 bases short and J 2 bases short, with 14 bases between. This CDR3 region has 16 residues. CDR3 amino acids: CASSLEDGRGPYEQYF. As DNA, the CDR3 is TGTGCCAGCAGCTTAGAGGATGGGCGGGGCCCCTACGAGCAGTACTTC.